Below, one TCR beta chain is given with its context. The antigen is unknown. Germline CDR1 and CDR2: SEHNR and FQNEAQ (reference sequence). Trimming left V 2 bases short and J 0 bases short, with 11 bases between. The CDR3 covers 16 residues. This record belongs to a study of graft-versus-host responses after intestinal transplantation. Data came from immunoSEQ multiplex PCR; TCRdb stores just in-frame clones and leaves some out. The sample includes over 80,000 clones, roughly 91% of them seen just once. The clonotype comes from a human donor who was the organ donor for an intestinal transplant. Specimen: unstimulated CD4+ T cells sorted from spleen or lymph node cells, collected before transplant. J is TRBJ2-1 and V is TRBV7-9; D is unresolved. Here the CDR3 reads CASSLFSLSSYNEQFF. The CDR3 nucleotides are TGTGCCAGCAGCTTATTTTCGCTTAGCTCCTACAATGAGCAGTTCTTC.